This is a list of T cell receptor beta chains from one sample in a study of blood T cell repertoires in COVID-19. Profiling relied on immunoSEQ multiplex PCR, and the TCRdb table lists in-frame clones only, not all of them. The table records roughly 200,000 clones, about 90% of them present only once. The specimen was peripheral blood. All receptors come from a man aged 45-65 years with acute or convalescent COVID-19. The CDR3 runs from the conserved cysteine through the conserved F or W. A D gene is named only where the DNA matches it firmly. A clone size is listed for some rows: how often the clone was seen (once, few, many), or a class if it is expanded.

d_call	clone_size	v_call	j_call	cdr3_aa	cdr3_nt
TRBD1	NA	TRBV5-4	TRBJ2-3	CASSSDRAPDTQYF	TGTGCCAGCAGCTCCGACAGGGCCCCAGATACGCAGTATTTT
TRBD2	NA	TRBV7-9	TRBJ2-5	CASETSGEETQYF	TGTGCCAGCGAGACTAGCGGGGAAGAGACCCAGTACTTC
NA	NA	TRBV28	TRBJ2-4	CASSLVGLYGIQYF	TGTGCCAGCAGTTTAGTGGGACTCTACGGCATTCAGTACTTC
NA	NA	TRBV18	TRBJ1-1	CASSPNRDTEAFF	TGTGCCAGCTCACCAAACCGGGACACTGAAGCTTTCTTT
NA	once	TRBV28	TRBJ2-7	CASSSPRRSVYEQYF	TGTGCCAGCAGTTCCCCCCGGAGAAGTGTCTACGAGCAGTACTTC
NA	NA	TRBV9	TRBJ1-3	CASSVSVRVRSGNTIYF	TGTGCCAGCAGCGTATCGGTGCGGGTGCGCTCTGGAAACACCATATATTTT
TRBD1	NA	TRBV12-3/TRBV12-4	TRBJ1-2	CASSPGQGPGYTF	TGTGCCAGCAGTCCCGGACAGGGTCCTGGCTACACCTTC
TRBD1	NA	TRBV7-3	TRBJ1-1	CASSSQGAVGEAFF	TGTGCCAGCAGCTCCCAGGGGGCCGTGGGTGAAGCTTTCTTT
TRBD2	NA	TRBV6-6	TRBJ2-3	CASSYSGLAGTDTQYF	TGTGCCAGCAGTTACTCTGGACTAGCAGGGACAGATACGCAGTATTTT
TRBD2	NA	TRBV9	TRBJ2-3	CASSVAASGSIGTDTQYF	TGTGCCAGCAGCGTAGCGGCTAGCGGGAGTATAGGGACAGATACGCAGTATTTT
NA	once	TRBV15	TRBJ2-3	CATSRAQGPDTQYF	TGTGCCACCAGCAGAGCTCAGGGTCCAGATACGCAGTATTTT
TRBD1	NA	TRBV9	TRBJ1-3	CASSLGGTGQGYSGNTIYF	TGTGCCAGCAGCCTAGGGGGGACAGGTCAAGGTTACTCTGGAAACACCATATATTTT
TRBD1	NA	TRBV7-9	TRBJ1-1	CASSLGQGPNTEAFF	TGTGCCAGCAGCCTGGGACAGGGACCGAACACTGAAGCTTTCTTT
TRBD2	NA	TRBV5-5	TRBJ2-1	CASGPRESYNEQFF	TGTGCCAGCGGGCCGCGGGAGTCCTACAATGAGCAGTTCTTC
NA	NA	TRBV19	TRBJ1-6	CASSIQAGGSYNSPLHF	TGTGCCAGTAGTATCCAGGCAGGAGGCTCCTATAATTCACCCCTCCACTTT
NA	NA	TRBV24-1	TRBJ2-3	CATSGGQIPDTQYF	TGTGCCACCAGTGGGGGACAAATCCCAGATACGCAGTATTTT
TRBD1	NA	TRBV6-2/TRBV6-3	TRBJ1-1	CASSYAGTGLMNTEAFF	TGTGCCAGCAGTTACGCCGGGACAGGGCTCATGAACACTGAAGCTTTCTTT
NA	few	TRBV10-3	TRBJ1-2	CAISESGPWNYGYTF	TGTGCCATCAGTGAGTCGGGCCCTTGGAACTATGGCTACACCTTC
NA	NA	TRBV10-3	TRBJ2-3	CAISESFQGGTRHTDTQYF	TGTGCCATCAGTGAGTCTTTCCAGGGCGGCACCCGACACACAGATACGCAGTATTTT
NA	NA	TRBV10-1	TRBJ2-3	CASSLSCNTQYF	TGCGCCAGCAGCCTTAGCTGTAATACGCAGTATTTT
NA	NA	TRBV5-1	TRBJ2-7	CASSALGGEQYF	TGCGCCAGCAGCGCACTAGGAGGCGAGCAGTACTTC
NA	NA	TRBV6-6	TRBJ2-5	CASSQDPGETQYF	TGTGCCAGCAGTCAAGATCCGGGGGAGACCCAGTACTTC
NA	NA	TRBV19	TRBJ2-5	CASSNLAQETQYF	TGTGCCAGTAGTAACCTAGCCCAAGAGACCCAGTACTTC
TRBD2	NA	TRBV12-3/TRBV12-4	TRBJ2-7	CASNLGGLYEQYF	TGTGCCAGCAATTTGGGGGGGTTGTACGAGCAGTACTTC
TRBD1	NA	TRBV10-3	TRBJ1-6	CAISGQGANSPLHF	TGTGCCATCAGCGGACAGGGAGCCAATTCACCCCTCCACTTT
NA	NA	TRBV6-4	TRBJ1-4	CASSEGHPREKLFF	TGTGCCAGCAGTGAGGGACACCCTAGAGAAAAACTGTTTTTT
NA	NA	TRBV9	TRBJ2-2	CASSVATSTGELFF	TGTGCCAGCAGCGTAGCCACTAGCACCGGGGAGCTGTTTTTT
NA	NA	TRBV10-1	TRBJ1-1	CASSLGLNTEAFF	TGCGCCAGCAGTCTTGGCCTGAACACTGAAGCTTTCTTT
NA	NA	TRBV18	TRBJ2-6	CASGRPYSGANVLTF	TGTGCCAGCGGGAGGCCCTACTCTGGGGCCAACGTCCTGACTTTC
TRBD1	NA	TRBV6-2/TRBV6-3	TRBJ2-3	CASSYSDRDTDTQYF	TGTGCCAGCAGTTACTCCGACAGGGACACAGATACGCAGTATTTT
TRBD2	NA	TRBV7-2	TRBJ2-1	CASSTQGAGAPYNEQFF	TGTGCCAGCAGCACCCAAGGGGCGGGAGCCCCCTACAATGAGCAGTTCTTC
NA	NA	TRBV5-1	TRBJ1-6	CASSLNGANSPLHF	TGCGCCAGCAGCTTGAACGGTGCCAATTCACCCCTCCACTTT
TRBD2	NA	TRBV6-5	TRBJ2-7	CASSYSTSGRYEQYF	TGTGCCAGCAGTTACTCGACTAGCGGGAGATACGAGCAGTACTTC
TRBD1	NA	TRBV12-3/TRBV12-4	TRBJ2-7	CASSLRQGYEQYF	TGTGCCAGCAGTTTGCGACAGGGCTACGAGCAGTACTTC
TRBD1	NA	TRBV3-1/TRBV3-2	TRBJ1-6	CASSLHIRQGASSSPLHF	TGTGCCAGCAGCCTCCACATAAGACAGGGGGCTAGTAGTTCACCCCTCCACTTT
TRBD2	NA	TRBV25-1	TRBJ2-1	CASSEPAGEQFF	TGTGCCAGCAGTGAACCAGCGGGAGAGCAGTTCTTC
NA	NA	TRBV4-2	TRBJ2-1	CASSQDAGSYNEQFF	TGTGCCAGCAGCCAAGATGCAGGCTCCTACAATGAGCAGTTCTTC
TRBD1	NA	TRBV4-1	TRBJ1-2	CASSPGQKYGYTF	TGCGCCAGCAGCCCGGGACAGAAATATGGCTACACCTTC
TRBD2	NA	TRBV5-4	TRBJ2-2	CASSLGLAGNTGELFF	TGTGCCAGCAGCTTGGGACTAGCGGGGAACACCGGGGAGCTGTTTTTT
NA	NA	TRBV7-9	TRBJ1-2	CASSSRGGDGYTF	TGTGCCAGCAGCAGCCGGGGGGGGGACGGCTACACCTTC
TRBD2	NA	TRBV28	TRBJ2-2	CASSLTRTRLKSTGELFF	TGTGCCAGCAGTTTAACAAGGACTAGACTAAAATCCACCGGGGAGCTGTTTTTT
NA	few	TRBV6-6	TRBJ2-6	CASSYWARSGANVLTF	TGTGCCAGCAGTTATTGGGCCCGCTCTGGGGCCAACGTCCTGACTTTC
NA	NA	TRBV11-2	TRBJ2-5	CASSLTRTASQETQYF	TGTGCCAGCAGCTTAACGCGGACAGCCTCCCAAGAGACCCAGTACTTC
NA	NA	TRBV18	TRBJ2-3	CASSPPQERLYF	TGTGCCAGCTCACCACCACAGGAACGTCTGTATTTT
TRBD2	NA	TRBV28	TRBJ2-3	CASTLAGGPPRTDTQYF	TGTGCCAGCACCCTAGCGGGAGGGCCCCCACGCACAGATACGCAGTATTTT
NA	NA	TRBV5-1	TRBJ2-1	CASKGGGSVDEQFF	TGCGCCAGCAAAGGGGGAGGGTCAGTTGATGAGCAGTTCTTC
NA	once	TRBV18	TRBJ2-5	CASSPQSGIWTQYF	TGTGCCAGCTCACCACAGTCGGGGATCTGGACCCAGTACTTC
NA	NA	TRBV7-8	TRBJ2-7	CASSRGTSSYEQYF	TGTGCCAGCAGCCGTGGGACTTCGTCCTACGAGCAGTACTTC
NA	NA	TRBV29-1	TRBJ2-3	CSVDMQVFTDTQYF	TGCAGCGTTGATATGCAGGTTTTCACAGATACGCAGTATTTT